A selection of T cell receptor beta chains follows, all from one sample in a study of blood T cell repertoires in COVID-19. Generated by immunoSEQ multiplex PCR, the TCRdb table keeps only in-frame clones and is missing some. The sample lists tens of thousands of clones, around 90% occurring once. Source material: peripheral blood. The receptors were sampled from a human donor with active COVID-19. The donor label of this sample is uncertain. Each CDR3 is given with its conserved first and last residue. The D gene is left open where the match is weak. Clone size is shown for a subset of rows, as once, few, many or a class of expanded clone.

J	size	D	V	DNA	CDR3
TRBJ2-1	-	TRBD2	TRBV4-3	TGCGCCAGCAGCCAAGATTTACTAGCGGGGATCGAGCAGTTCTTC	CASSQDLLAGIEQFF
TRBJ1-1	-	-	TRBV5-1	TGCGCCAGCAGCCCGGACACAATGAACACTGAAGCTTTCTTT	CASSPDTMNTEAFF
TRBJ1-1	-	-	TRBV4-3	TGCGCCAGCAGCCAGCAGGTTCGAAACACTGAAGCTTTCTTT	CASSQQVRNTEAFF
TRBJ2-3	-	TRBD2	TRBV29-1	TGCAGCGTTGGGGCTAGCGGGGGGGCGTCAGATACGCAGTATTTT	CSVGASGGASDTQYF
TRBJ1-2	-	-	TRBV9	TGTGCCAGCAGCGTAGCATGGCCCGCGGGTGGCTACACCTTC	CASSVAWPAGGYTF
TRBJ2-2	-	TRBD1	TRBV9	TGTGCCAGCAGCTTGACAGGGGTCACCGGGGAGCTGTTTTTT	CASSLTGVTGELFF
TRBJ2-5	-	TRBD2	TRBV5-4	TGTGCCAGCTCCAACAGCGGGGTGAAGACCCAGTACTTC	CASSNSGVKTQYF
TRBJ1-5	-	-	TRBV5-1	TGCGCCAGCGCTGCGGGGGACCTTAGCAATCAGCCCCAGCATTTT	CASAAGDLSNQPQHF
TRBJ1-4	-	TRBD1	TRBV27	TGTGCCAGCAGTTCATCCGGGACAGGGAGAATAATGTCTAATGAAAAACTGTTTTTT	CASSSSGTGRIMSNEKLFF
TRBJ2-5	-	-	TRBV24-1	TGTGCCACCAGTGATTTGACAGGACAAGAGACCCAGTACTTC	CATSDLTGQETQYF
TRBJ2-1	-	-	TRBV18	TGTGCCGGGGCCCAGAAAGCGTACAATGAGCAGTTCTTC	CAGAQKAYNEQFF
TRBJ1-1	few	-	TRBV5-4	TGTGCCAGCAGCCCTTTTGGGGGCGACTCTGAAGCTTTCTTT	CASSPFGGDSEAFF
TRBJ1-3	-	TRBD1	TRBV7-2	TGTGCCAGCAGCCCGACAGGGGGATCTGGAAACACCATATATTTT	CASSPTGGSGNTIYF
TRBJ2-3	-	-	TRBV6-4	TGTGCCAGCAGTGAGCAGGGAACTAGCACAGATACGCAGTATTTT	CASSEQGTSTDTQYF
TRBJ2-5	-	-	TRBV7-3	TGTGCCAGCCGAAACCTAGCGAAACTAGAGACCCAGTACTTC	CASRNLAKLETQYF
TRBJ1-6	-	TRBD1	TRBV19	TGTGCCAGTAGTGTTGGACAGGGGACAAGCTCCTATAATTCACCCCTCCACTTT	CASSVGQGTSSYNSPLHF
TRBJ2-7	-	TRBD2	TRBV18	TGTGCCAGCTCACCACGGGGACTAGTATTATACGAGCAGTACTTC	CASSPRGLVLYEQYF
TRBJ2-1	-	-	TRBV5-1	TGCGCCAGCAGTGTACCGGGGTCCTACAATGAGCAGTTCTTC	CASSVPGSYNEQFF
TRBJ2-3	-	-	TRBV5-1	TGCGCCAGCAACTCTGGAGGGAGGACAGATACGCAGTATTTT	CASNSGGRTDTQYF
TRBJ2-3	-	TRBD2	TRBV6-4	TGTGCCAGCAGTGACTCAGTAGCGGGCGCAGATACGCAGTATTTT	CASSDSVAGADTQYF
TRBJ2-7	-	-	TRBV24-1	TGTGCCACCAGCTTTGGGGGGAGTCGGGAGCAGTACTTC	CATSFGGSREQYF
TRBJ2-5	-	-	TRBV6-2/TRBV6-3	TGTGCCAGCAGCCCCGGTGATGTGAAAGAGACCCAGTACTTC	CASSPGDVKETQYF
TRBJ2-7	-	-	TRBV9	TGTGCCAGCAGCGTAGGCCGAGGTGGGTACGAGCAGTACTTC	CASSVGRGGYEQYF
TRBJ1-1	once	TRBD1	TRBV5-1	TGCGCCAGCTGCCTTTGGGGGACAGGGAACACTGAAGCTTTCTTT	CASCLWGTGNTEAFF
TRBJ2-7	-	-	TRBV11-2	TGTGCCAGCAGCCCTTCGGACACACGCTACGAGCAGTACTTC	CASSPSDTRYEQYF
TRBJ2-1	-	TRBD1	TRBV10-3	TGTGCCATCAGGGCTGGTGGACAGGCAATCTACAATGAGCAGTTCTTC	CAIRAGGQAIYNEQFF
TRBJ2-5	-	TRBD1	TRBV5-1	TGCGCCAGCAGCCTTACCCCGCCCTCGGGACAGGGCGGCGAGACCCAGTACTTC	CASSLTPPSGQGGETQYF
TRBJ2-2	-	TRBD1	TRBV7-3	TGTGCCAGCAGCACATCGGACAGGTTCACCGGGGAGCTGTTTTTT	CASSTSDRFTGELFF
TRBJ1-3	-	TRBD1	TRBV7-8	TGTGCCAGCAGCTTTCTGGACAGGTTCGAAAACACCATATATTTT	CASSFLDRFENTIYF
TRBJ2-6	-	TRBD1	TRBV19	TGTGCCAGTAGTTCACCTCCTGGACAGGGGGTCCTCTCTGGGGCCAACGTCCTGACTTTC	CASSSPPGQGVLSGANVLTF
TRBJ1-6	-	-	TRBV23-1	TGCGCCAGCAGTCAATGGAACGGACAATTTGAAACACCGAATTCACCCCTCCACTTT	CASSQWNGQFETPNSPLHF
TRBJ2-2	-	-	TRBV5-4	TGTGCCAGCAGCTTGGACTCCAGGGCCGGGGAGCTGTTTTTT	CASSLDSRAGELFF
TRBJ2-7	-	TRBD1	TRBV5-1	TGCGCCAGCAGCGCCTGGGACAGGGGAAACTACGAGCAGTACTTC	CASSAWDRGNYEQYF
TRBJ2-7	-	-	TRBV18	TGTGCCAGCTCACCACCCTTCAGCTCCTACGAGCAGTACTTC	CASSPPFSSYEQYF
TRBJ2-2	-	TRBD2	TRBV3-1/TRBV3-2	TGTGCCAGCAGCCTAGTAAGGGGAGGAAGGACTAGCCGCACCGGGGAGCTGTTTTTT	CASSLVRGGRTSRTGELFF
TRBJ1-2	-	-	TRBV6-6	TGTGCCAGCAGTACGGGGGGGGGCTACACCTTC	CASSTGGGYTF
TRBJ2-7	-	-	TRBV19	TGTGCCAGTAGCTCCAGGGTCTACGAGCAGTACTTC	CASSSRVYEQYF
TRBJ2-7	-	-	TRBV28	TGTGCCAGCATCTTGGGAGTTACAGGGAGCGAGCAGTACTTC	CASILGVTGSEQYF
TRBJ2-1	-	TRBD1	TRBV5-8	TGTGCCAGCAGCCCGGACAGGGTCCTAATCGACGAGCAGTTCTTC	CASSPDRVLIDEQFF
TRBJ2-5	-	TRBD2	TRBV20-1	TGCAGTGCTAGTCTCTCTTGGGGCGGGAGTAGGGAGACCCAGTACTTC	CSASLSWGGSRETQYF
TRBJ2-1	-	TRBD1	TRBV18	TGTGCCAGCTCATCCGGGACAGGACCATACAATGAGCAGTTCTTC	CASSSGTGPYNEQFF
TRBJ1-2	-	TRBD1	TRBV6-5	TGTGCCAGCAGTTTAACAGGGGCAATAGGTGGCTACACCTTC	CASSLTGAIGGYTF
TRBJ2-3	-	TRBD2	TRBV15	TGTGCCACCAGCAGTGGACTAGCGGGAGGGCCGGGAGATACGCAGTATTTT	CATSSGLAGGPGDTQYF
TRBJ1-5	-	TRBD1	TRBV27	TGTGCCAGCAGTTTATTTTCGGACAGGGGAGGTTCCAATCAGCCCCAGCATTTT	CASSLFSDRGGSNQPQHF
TRBJ1-3	-	TRBD1	TRBV5-4	TGTGCCAGCAGCCCCGGACAGGGAAGAACTGGAAACACCATATATTTT	CASSPGQGRTGNTIYF
TRBJ2-7	-	-	TRBV19	TGTGCCAGTAGTATAACAGGAGCCTACGAGCAGTACTTC	CASSITGAYEQYF
TRBJ2-2	-	TRBD1	TRBV4-2	TGTGCCAGCAGCCAAGAAAAAATGAGACAGGGGGCGCCCGGGGAGCTGTTTTTT	CASSQEKMRQGAPGELFF
TRBJ2-5	once	-	TRBV11-2	TGTGCCAGCAGCCCGCCGGGGAGAGGAGAGACCCAGTACTTC	CASSPPGRGETQYF